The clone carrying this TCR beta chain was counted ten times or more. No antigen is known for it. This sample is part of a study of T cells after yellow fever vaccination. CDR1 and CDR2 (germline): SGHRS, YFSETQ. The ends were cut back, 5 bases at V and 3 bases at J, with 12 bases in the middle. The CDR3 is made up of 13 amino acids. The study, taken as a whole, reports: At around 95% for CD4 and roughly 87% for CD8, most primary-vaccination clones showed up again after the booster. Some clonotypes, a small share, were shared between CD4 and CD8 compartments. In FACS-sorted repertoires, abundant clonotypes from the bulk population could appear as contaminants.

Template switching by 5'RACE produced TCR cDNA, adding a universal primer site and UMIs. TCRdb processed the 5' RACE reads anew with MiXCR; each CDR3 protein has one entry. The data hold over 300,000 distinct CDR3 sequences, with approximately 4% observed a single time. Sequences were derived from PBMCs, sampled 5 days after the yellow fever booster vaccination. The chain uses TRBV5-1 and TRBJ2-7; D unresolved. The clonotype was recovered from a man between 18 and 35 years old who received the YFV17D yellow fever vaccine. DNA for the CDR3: TGCGCCAGCAGTCGGACGGATTTCTACGAGCAGTACTTC. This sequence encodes CASSRTDFYEQYF.